This T cell receptor beta chain was obtained from a study of control samples from healthy donors and cancer patients (dated by TCRdb to about 2020). Turning to this clone: Its antigen remains undetermined. Nothing much larger sits one base from this clone, and base qualities are not available.

From the cysteine through the phenylalanine, the CDR3 covers 14 amino acids. Just CDR3 DNA is preserved here, 42 bases in frame from base 1. V is reduced by 3 bases and J by 5 bases, leaving a spacing of 14 bases between them. The germline V gene sets CDR1 to SGDLS and CDR2 to YYNGEE. Preparation of the library involved the immunoSEQ multiplex PCR assay. TCRdb obtained this table from immuneACCESS and retained in-frame rearrangements with V and J assigned. These tables miss some clones; where compared with another copy, unresolved V genes account for less than half of the shortfall, and the remainder is unexplained. The sample profile shows 190,000 or so clones; approximately 92% of them were found once. The ten largest clones take up approximately 1.5% of the sample.

In this chain, TRBV9 is recombined with TRBJ1-1, with TRBD1 perhaps the D gene, on 6 matching bases. The clonotype comes from a man in his late teens or twenties in good health. Sequenced input: blood. The bases read TGTGCCAGCAGCGCGAAGAACAGGGAAACTGAAGCTTTCTTT. This encodes CASSAKNRETEAFF. The reference TRBV9 and TRBJ1-1 proteins fill in what lies around the CDR3, so the full variable domain reads DSGVTQTPKHLITATGQRVTLRCSPRSGDLSVYWYQQSLDQGLQFLIQYYNGEERAKGNILERFSAQQFPDLHSELNLSSLELGDSALYFCASSAKNRETEAFFGQGTRLTVV.